The following is a T cell receptor (beta chain) sequence with its context. Antigen: not known. This sample is drawn from a study of naive and memory T cell subsets. Study results and limitations: A few larger clonotypes appeared in naive repertoires, especially CD8, possibly memory cells re-expressing CD45RA.

An equimolar mix of two oligonucleotides served as the beta constant-region primer for TRBC1 and TRBC2. Ligated cDNA was amplified by four rounds of PCR with nested alpha and beta constant-region primers and SP2. MiXCR, run by TCRdb on the UMI-ligation and nested PCR reads, gives a single entry per CDR3 protein. This repertoire shows approximately 90,000 distinct CDR3 sequences, about 11% found once; its top ten account for just over 0.13%. Germline V gene sequence: CDR1 MGHDK, CDR2 SYGVNS. V lost 5 bases, J lost 4 bases, and 15 bases lay in between. The CDR3 has 14 residues. The rearrangement uses TRBV25-1 and TRBJ2-7, with D possibly being TRBD1 (6 bases). The TCR sequence derives from a human donor in good health. Sequencing was done on a sample of naive CD4+ T cells from blood. CDR3 sequence (DNA): TGTGCCAGCAGTCCTATGACAGGCGGGTACGAGCAGTACTTC. It specifies CASSPMTGGYEQYF.